This T cell receptor (beta chain) was recorded in a study of CD8+CD57+ T cells in acquired aplastic anemia. Study information: An average of roughly 10 million reads for CD4+ cells was obtained from healthy donors.

Study-level findings and limits: Found in both controls and patients were 25 to 35 CD8+ CDR3 sequences.

Both TCR beta VDJ combination and CDR3 sequence profiling were carried out. Genomic DNA was the template for this profiling. TCRdb processed the reads anew with MiXCR; each CDR3 protein has one entry. The data hold some 220,000 distinct CDR3 sequences, with almost 35% observed a single time. Germline-derived CDR1 and CDR2 are SGHDN and FVKESK. The CDR3 sequence is 14 residues long. V shed 3 bases and J shed 0 bases, with 9 bases lying between them. As for this clonotype: Its antigen is undetermined.

This chain links TRBV14 with TRBJ2-7; D gene ambiguous. The clonotype originates from a human donor in good health, serving as a control. The material sequenced was sorted CD4+, CD8+, or CD8+CD57+ T cells (not recorded which) from PBMCs. The CDR3 here is CASSQQQSSYEQYF. The CDR3 DNA reads as TGTGCCAGCAGCCAGCAACAGAGCTCCTACGAGCAGTACTTC. Combining the CDR3 with reference TRBV14 and TRBJ2-7 gives the whole variable domain EAGVTQFPSHSVIEKGQTVTLRCDPISGHDNLYWYRRVMGKEIKFLLHFVKESKQDESGMPNNRFLAERTGGTYSTLKVQPAELEDSGVYFCASSQQQSSYEQYFGPGTRLTVT.